A selection of T cell receptor beta chains follows, all from one sample in a study of identical twins. TCRdb re-called the 5' RACE reads with MiXCR, one entry per CDR3 protein. Of 400,000 to 550,000 distinct CDR3 sequences detected, approximately 25% appear once; the ten largest clones hold about 3%. The sample was also linked to a second study, of T cells expressing NK-cell markers.

Sequencing was performed on CD4+ T cells sorted from blood. These receptors originate from a woman between 18 and 29 years old in good health. CDR3s include the opening cysteine and the closing phenylalanine or tryptophan. A D gene is named only where the DNA matches it firmly. Size tells how often a clone was seen (once, few, many) or the class of an expanded clone, and some rows leave it out.

J gene: TRBJ2-7
D gene: .
clone size: .
V gene: TRBV11-3
CDR3 protein: CASSKDGYYEQYF
CDR3 DNA: TGTGCCAGCAGCAAGGACGGCTACTACGAGCAGTACTTC

J gene: TRBJ2-1
D gene: .
clone size: few
V gene: TRBV20-1
CDR3 protein: CSARDFQSYNEQFF
CDR3 DNA: TGCAGTGCTAGAGATTTTCAAAGTTACAATGAGCAGTTCTTC

J gene: TRBJ1-2
D gene: .
clone size: .
V gene: TRBV29-1
CDR3 protein: CSVGAMYGYTF
CDR3 DNA: TGCAGCGTTGGAGCGATGTATGGCTACACCTTC

J gene: TRBJ1-1
D gene: .
clone size: many
V gene: TRBV7-9
CDR3 protein: CAVGGMNTEAFF
CDR3 DNA: TGTGCCGTGGGGGGAATGAACACTGAAGCTTTCTTT

J gene: TRBJ1-2
D gene: .
clone size: .
V gene: TRBV7-9
CDR3 protein: CASSNGTLGLGYTF
CDR3 DNA: TGTGCCAGCAGCAACGGGACATTGGGTCTTGGCTACACCTTC

J gene: TRBJ2-1
D gene: .
clone size: .
V gene: TRBV18
CDR3 protein: CASSPPDGGEQFF
CDR3 DNA: TGTGCCAGCTCACCACCGGACGGGGGTGAGCAGTTCTTC

J gene: TRBJ2-7
D gene: .
clone size: few
V gene: TRBV10-2
CDR3 protein: CASSRTVSSYEQYF
CDR3 DNA: TGCGCCAGCAGTAGGACAGTAAGCTCCTACGAGCAGTACTTC

J gene: TRBJ1-1
D gene: .
clone size: few
V gene: TRBV11-2
CDR3 protein: CASNRMATWNTEAFF
CDR3 DNA: TGTGCCAGCAATAGGATGGCTACTTGGAACACTGAAGCTTTCTTT

J gene: TRBJ2-1
D gene: .
clone size: few
V gene: TRBV29-1
CDR3 protein: CSVREYNEQFF
CDR3 DNA: TGCAGCGTTCGTGAATACAATGAGCAGTTCTTC

J gene: TRBJ1-2
D gene: TRBD1
clone size: few
V gene: TRBV20-1
CDR3 protein: CSVTGGSYGYTF
CDR3 DNA: TGCAGTGTTACAGGGGGCTCCTATGGCTACACCTTC

J gene: TRBJ2-3
D gene: TRBD2
clone size: few
V gene: TRBV7-9
CDR3 protein: CASSRTSGGRYTDTQYF
CDR3 DNA: TGTGCCAGCAGCCGAACTAGCGGGGGGCGATACACAGATACGCAGTATTTT

J gene: TRBJ1-5
D gene: .
clone size: .
V gene: TRBV20-1
CDR3 protein: CSATVGVNQPQHF
CDR3 DNA: TGCAGTGCTACGGTCGGGGTCAATCAGCCCCAGCATTTT

J gene: TRBJ1-5
D gene: .
clone size: .
V gene: TRBV20-1
CDR3 protein: CSAEQGGQPQHF
CDR3 DNA: TGCAGTGCAGAACAGGGAGGCCAGCCCCAGCATTTT

J gene: TRBJ1-1
D gene: .
clone size: once
V gene: TRBV11-1
CDR3 protein: CASSFMPGSNMNTEAFF
CDR3 DNA: TGTGCCAGCAGCTTCATGCCCGGCAGCAACATGAACACTGAAGCTTTCTTT

J gene: TRBJ1-4
D gene: .
clone size: .
V gene: TRBV5-6
CDR3 protein: CASRWGGATNEKLFF
CDR3 DNA: TGTGCCAGCAGATGGGGGGGAGCAACTAATGAAAAACTGTTTTTT

J gene: TRBJ2-3
D gene: .
clone size: few
V gene: TRBV7-9
CDR3 protein: CASSPRRVPQYF
CDR3 DNA: TGTGCCAGCAGCCCCCGCCGGGTTCCGCAGTATTTT

J gene: TRBJ1-6
D gene: .
clone size: .
V gene: TRBV9
CDR3 protein: CASSVDAGNSPLHF
CDR3 DNA: TGTGCCAGCAGCGTAGATGCAGGGAATTCACCCCTCCACTTT

J gene: TRBJ1-1
D gene: TRBD1
clone size: .
V gene: TRBV6-1
CDR3 protein: CASSAQTGWGDTEAFF
CDR3 DNA: TGTGCCAGCAGCGCTCAGACAGGGTGGGGAGACACTGAAGCTTTCTTT

J gene: TRBJ2-7
D gene: TRBD1
clone size: few
V gene: TRBV27
CDR3 protein: CASSLLSGQGYEQYF
CDR3 DNA: TGTGCCAGCAGTTTACTATCGGGACAGGGCTACGAGCAGTACTTC

J gene: TRBJ1-2
D gene: .
clone size: few
V gene: TRBV20-1
CDR3 protein: CSARTRGFPNYGYTF
CDR3 DNA: TGCAGTGCTCGGACTCGAGGTTTTCCTAACTATGGCTACACCTTC

J gene: TRBJ2-7
D gene: TRBD2
clone size: .
V gene: TRBV6-1
CDR3 protein: CASSGRRGTSYEQYF
CDR3 DNA: TGTGCCAGCAGTGGCAGGCGGGGGACCTCCTACGAGCAGTACTTC

J gene: TRBJ2-5
D gene: TRBD2
clone size: .
V gene: TRBV20-1
CDR3 protein: CSAFRGGLMETQYF
CDR3 DNA: TGCAGTGCTTTTCGGGGGGGCCTAATGGAGACCCAGTACTTC

J gene: TRBJ2-7
D gene: TRBD2
clone size: many
V gene: TRBV12-3/TRBV12-4
CDR3 protein: CASSSHRAGERVQYF
CDR3 DNA: TGTGCCAGCAGTTCCCACCGAGCGGGAGAACGTGTGCAGTACTTC